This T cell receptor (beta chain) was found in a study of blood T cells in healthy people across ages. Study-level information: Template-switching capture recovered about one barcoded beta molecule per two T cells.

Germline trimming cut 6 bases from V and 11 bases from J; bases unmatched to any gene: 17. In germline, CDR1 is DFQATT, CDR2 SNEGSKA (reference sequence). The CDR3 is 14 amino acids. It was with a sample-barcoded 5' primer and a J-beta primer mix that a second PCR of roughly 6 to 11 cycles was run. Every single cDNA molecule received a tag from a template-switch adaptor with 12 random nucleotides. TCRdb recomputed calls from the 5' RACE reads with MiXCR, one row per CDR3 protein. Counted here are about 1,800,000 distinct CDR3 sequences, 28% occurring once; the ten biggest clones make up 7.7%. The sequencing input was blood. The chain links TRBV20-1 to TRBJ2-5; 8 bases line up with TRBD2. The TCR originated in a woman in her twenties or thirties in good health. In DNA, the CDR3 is TGCAGTGCAGGAAAAGCGGGAGTAGGCAATGAGCAGTACTTC. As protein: CSAGKAGVGNEQYF.